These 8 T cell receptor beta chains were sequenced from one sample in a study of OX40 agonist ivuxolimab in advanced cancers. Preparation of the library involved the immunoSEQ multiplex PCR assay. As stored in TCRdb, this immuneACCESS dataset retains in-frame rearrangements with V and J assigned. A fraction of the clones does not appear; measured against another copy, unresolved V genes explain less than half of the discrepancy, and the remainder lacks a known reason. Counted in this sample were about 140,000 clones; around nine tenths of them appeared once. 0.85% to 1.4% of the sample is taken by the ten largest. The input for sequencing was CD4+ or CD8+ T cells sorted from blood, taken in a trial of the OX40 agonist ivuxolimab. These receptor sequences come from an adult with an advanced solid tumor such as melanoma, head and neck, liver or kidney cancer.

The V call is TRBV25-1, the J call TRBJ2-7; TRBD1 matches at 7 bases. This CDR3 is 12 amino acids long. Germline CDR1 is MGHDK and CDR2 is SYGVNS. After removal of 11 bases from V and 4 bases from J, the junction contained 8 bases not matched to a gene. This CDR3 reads CAVRQGEYEQYF. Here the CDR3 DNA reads TGTGCCGTTAGACAGGGCGAGTACGAGCAGTACTTC.

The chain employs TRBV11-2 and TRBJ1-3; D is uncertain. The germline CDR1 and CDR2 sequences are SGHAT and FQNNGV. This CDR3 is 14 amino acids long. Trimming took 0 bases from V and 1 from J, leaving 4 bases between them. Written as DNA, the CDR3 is TGTGCCAGCAGCTTAGACGAGTCTGGAAACACCATATATTTT. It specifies CASSLDESGNTIYF.

The CDR3 reads CASSLDRNGNQPQHF. The CDR3 coding sequence is TGTGCCAGCAGCCTGGACAGAAACGGCAATCAGCCCCAGCATTTT. The chain uses TRBV6-5 and TRBJ1-5; weak D call: TRBD1 (6 bases). The V and J ends lost 6 bases and 2 bases respectively, with 14 bases between them. The CDR3 consists of 15 residues. Germline CDR1 is MNHEY and CDR2 is SVGAGI.

The CDR3 nucleotides read TGTGCCAGCAGCCCGGACGGACTACTTGCAACTAATGAAAAACTGTTTTTT. Its translation: CASSPDGLLATNEKLFF. The chain employs TRBV11-2 and TRBJ1-4; D remains unclear. The V gene lost 5 bases and the J gene lost 0 bases, with 16 bases spanning the gap. Per germline, CDR1 SGHAT and CDR2 FQNNGV. The CDR3 length is 17 residues.

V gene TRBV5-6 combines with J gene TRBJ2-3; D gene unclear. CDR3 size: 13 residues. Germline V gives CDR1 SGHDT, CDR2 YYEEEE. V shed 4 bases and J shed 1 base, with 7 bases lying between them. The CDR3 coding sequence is TGTGCCAGCAGCCGGATAGGCACAGATACGCAGTATTTT. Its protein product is CASSRIGTDTQYF.

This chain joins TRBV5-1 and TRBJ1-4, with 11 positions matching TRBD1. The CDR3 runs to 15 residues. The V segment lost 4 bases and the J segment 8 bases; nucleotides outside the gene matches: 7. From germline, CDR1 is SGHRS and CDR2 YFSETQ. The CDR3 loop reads CASSLGTGGREKLFF. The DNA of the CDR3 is TGCGCCAGCAGCCTGGGGACAGGGGGACGGGAAAAACTGTTTTTT.

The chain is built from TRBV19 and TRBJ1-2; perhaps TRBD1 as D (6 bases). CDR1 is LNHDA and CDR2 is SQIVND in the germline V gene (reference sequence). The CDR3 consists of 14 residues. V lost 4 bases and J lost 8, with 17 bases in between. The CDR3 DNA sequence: TGTGCCAGTAGTACCCCCGAGCAGGGGACCGGCTACACCTTC. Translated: CASSTPEQGTGYTF.

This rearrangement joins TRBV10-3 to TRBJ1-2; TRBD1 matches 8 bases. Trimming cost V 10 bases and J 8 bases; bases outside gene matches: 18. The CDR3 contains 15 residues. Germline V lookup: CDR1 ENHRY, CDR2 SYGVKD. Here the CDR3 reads CATGIPGQEDFGYTF. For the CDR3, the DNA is TGTGCCACCGGGATTCCGGGACAGGAGGATTTCGGCTACACCTTC.